The rows below give T cell receptor beta chains drawn from one sample of a study of human T cells and chemical hapten exposure. One entry per CDR3 protein, called by TCRdb with MiXCR from the 5' RACE reads. Of roughly 110,000 distinct CDR3 sequences listed, roughly a fifth were seen once; the top ten hold roughly 2.8%. The receptor set was obtained from a human donor in good health. Each CDR3 is given with its conserved first and last residue. A D gene is named only where the DNA matches it firmly. Clone sizes are given selectively: once, few, many, or a class where the clone is expanded.

v_gene	abundance	len	j_gene	d_gene	CDR3nt	CDR3aa
TRBV7-2	few	19	TRBJ2-4	NA	TGTGCCAGCAGCTTCGGCACTGGATCGGTGCGGGTAGCCAAAAACATTCAGTACTTC	CASSFGTGSVRVAKNIQYF
TRBV20-1	few	14	TRBJ1-5	NA	TGCAGTGCTAGAGACCCGGGGGGAAATCAGCCCCAGCATTTT	CSARDPGGNQPQHF
TRBV5-1	few	18	TRBJ2-7	NA	TGCGCCAGCAGCTTGGCCCCGACACAGGTATTGACCTCCTACGAGCAGTACTTC	CASSLAPTQVLTSYEQYF
TRBV13	NA	15	TRBJ2-3	TRBD1	TGTGCCAGCAGCTTAGGGACAGGGGGCGCAAATACGCAGTATTTT	CASSLGTGGANTQYF
TRBV7-9	few	17	TRBJ2-3	TRBD2	TGTGCCAGCAGCGGGCCTTTAGCGGGGACATCCACAGATACGCAGTATTTT	CASSGPLAGTSTDTQYF
TRBV9	once	16	TRBJ2-7	NA	TGTGCCAGCAGCGCAAGAGCGGTCTCAGGTCCCTACGAGCAGTACTTC	CASSARAVSGPYEQYF
TRBV19	NA	11	TRBJ2-3	NA	TGTGCCAGTACCCTAGCCGGTACGCAGTATTTT	CASTLAGTQYF
TRBV5-1	NA	15	TRBJ2-7	TRBD1	TGCGCCAGCAGCCCAAGGCAGGGGGTTCTTCTCGAGCAGTACTTC	CASSPRQGVLLEQYF
TRBV10-1	NA	14	TRBJ2-7	TRBD2	TGCGCCAGCAGTGAGACTAGCGCGCGTTACGAGCAGTACTTC	CASSETSARYEQYF
TRBV7-9	NA	15	TRBJ2-4	TRBD1	TGTGCCAGCAGCATATGGACAGGGCCTAAAAACATTCAGTACTTC	CASSIWTGPKNIQYF
TRBV30	NA	13	TRBJ1-5	NA	TGTGCCTGGACCGGGGGACGCAATCAGCCCCAGCATTTT	CAWTGGRNQPQHF
TRBV28	NA	15	TRBJ2-7	TRBD2	TGTGCCAGCAGTTTATTTCTAGCGGGAGTCGGGGAGCAGTACTTC	CASSLFLAGVGEQYF
TRBV29-1	few	13	TRBJ1-2	NA	TGCAGCGTTGACACAGGACGGACCTATGGCTACACCTTC	CSVDTGRTYGYTF
TRBV28	many	14	TRBJ2-7	NA	TGTGCCAGCAGATCCGGGACTGCGCCCTACGAGCAGTACTTC	CASRSGTAPYEQYF
TRBV6-5	NA	12	TRBJ2-3	TRBD1	TGTGCCAGCAGCCAGACAGGGAATACGCAGTATTTT	CASSQTGNTQYF
TRBV19	few	16	TRBJ2-1	TRBD1	TGTGCCAGTAGTAAGCTCGGGACAGGGGGCTACAATGAGCAGTTCTTC	CASSKLGTGGYNEQFF
TRBV4-1	NA	14	TRBJ2-7	TRBD2	TGCGCCAGCAGCCCTTGGACTAGGCCCTACGAGCAGTACTTC	CASSPWTRPYEQYF
TRBV21-1	NA	17	TRBJ1-5	NA	TGTGCCAGCAGCATACAGGGTCGGAGGGGTAGCAATCAGCCCCAGCATTTT	CASSIQGRRGSNQPQHF
TRBV7-7	few	13	TRBJ2-2	NA	TGTGCTAGCAGGATCGCGGCGGGCGGGGAGCTGTTTTTT	CASRIAAGGELFF
TRBV5-1	NA	15	TRBJ2-5	NA	TGCGCCAGCAGCACCAACCAGGGAGCGCAAGAGACCCAGTACTTC	CASSTNQGAQETQYF
TRBV5-5	NA	15	TRBJ2-4	NA	TGTGCCAGCAGCTTGGGACTCCTAGCCAAAAACATTCAGTACTTC	CASSLGLLAKNIQYF
TRBV5-1	few	14	TRBJ1-6	TRBD1	TGCGCCAGCAGCTTGGTGACAGGGGGCTCACCCCTCCACTTT	CASSLVTGGSPLHF
TRBV6-1	few	15	TRBJ2-2	NA	TGTGCCAGCAGTGAAGCGGCAGGGCGGACCGGGGAGCTGTTTTTT	CASSEAAGRTGELFF
TRBV3-1	few	16	TRBJ2-3	TRBD2	TGTGCCAGCAGCATCATTGAGACTAGCGGGACTGATACGCAGTATTTT	CASSIIETSGTDTQYF
TRBV7-9	few	14	TRBJ1-3	NA	TGTGCCAGCAGTCGGGGGGAGGCTGGAAACACCATATATTTT	CASSRGEAGNTIYF
TRBV6-5	few	14	TRBJ1-5	NA	TGTGCCAGCAGTACCCGTGTTAGCAATCAGCCCCAGCATTTT	CASSTRVSNQPQHF
TRBV28	few	11	TRBJ1-1	NA	TGTGCCAGCACGGGGGACACTGAAGCTTTCTTT	CASTGDTEAFF
TRBV24-1	few	14	TRBJ2-1	TRBD1	TGTGCCACCAGTCGACAGGGGGCTTACAATGAGCAGTTCTTC	CATSRQGAYNEQFF
TRBV20-1	few	16	TRBJ2-6	NA	TGCAGTGCCTCTCGCCTGGGGGGAACTGGGGCCAACGTCCTGACTTTC	CSASRLGGTGANVLTF
TRBV28	few	17	TRBJ2-3	TRBD2	TGTGCCAGCAGATATACGGGGCTAGCGGGAGGGCCTGATACGCAGTATTTT	CASRYTGLAGGPDTQYF
TRBV4-2	NA	13	TRBJ1-2	NA	TGTGCCAGCAGCCAAGGAGAGCGATATGGCTACACCTTC	CASSQGERYGYTF
TRBV20-1	few	16	TRBJ1-1	NA	TGCAGTGCTTGGGATTCAAGGAGGCTCTCGAACACTGAAGCTTTCTTT	CSAWDSRRLSNTEAFF
TRBV5-1	NA	14	TRBJ2-3	NA	TGCGCCAGCAGGAAGACTCCGAGCACAGATACGCAGTATTTT	CASRKTPSTDTQYF
TRBV2	many	16	TRBJ2-5	TRBD2	TGTGCCAGCAGTGATAAAAGCGGGATCCACAGAGGGGCCCAGTACTTC	CASSDKSGIHRGAQYF
TRBV28	NA	12	TRBJ1-2	NA	TGTGCCAGCATTTCGGCTAACTATGGCTACACCTTC	CASISANYGYTF
TRBV28	NA	15	TRBJ2-7	TRBD1	TGTGCCAGCAGTACCTACAGGGGGGCTCGTGGCGAGCAGTACTTC	CASSTYRGARGEQYF
TRBV12-3/TRBV12-4	NA	15	TRBJ2-3	NA	TGTGCCAGCAGTTCCCAGGGCCCCCCCACAGATACGCAGTATTTT	CASSSQGPPTDTQYF
TRBV6-6	few	13	TRBJ2-7	NA	TGTGCCAGCAGTTACTCGAGGGTCGTTGAGCAGTACTTC	CASSYSRVVEQYF
TRBV11-2	NA	15	TRBJ2-7	TRBD1	TGTGCCAGCAGCTCTATAGGGACAGGGGTAGCCGAGCAGTACTTC	CASSSIGTGVAEQYF
TRBV7-3	once	16	TRBJ2-1	NA	TGTGCCAGCAGCCCCTTTGGGAGAGGACCCTACAATGAGCAGTTCTTC	CASSPFGRGPYNEQFF
TRBV28	few	17	TRBJ2-3	NA	TGTGCCAGCAGTTTATTGCACGGACGGAGAAACACAGATACGCAGTATTTT	CASSLLHGRRNTDTQYF
TRBV20-1	few	14	TRBJ1-5	TRBD1	TGCAGTGCTAGAATGGCAGGGGGCAGACAGCCCCAGCATTTT	CSARMAGGRQPQHF
TRBV18	few	14	TRBJ2-7	TRBD1	TGTGCCAGCTCACCAAGGACAGGGCGCTACGAGCAGTACTTC	CASSPRTGRYEQYF
TRBV27	NA	13	TRBJ1-5	NA	TGTGCCAGCAGTTTATGGGGTGACCAGCCCCAGCATTTT	CASSLWGDQPQHF
TRBV11-2	NA	19	TRBJ1-6	TRBD1	TGTGCCAGCAGCTTAGATATCTTAAGGGGGCGACCCTATAATTCACCCCTCCACTTT	CASSLDILRGRPYNSPLHF
TRBV5-1	NA	15	TRBJ2-3	NA	TGCGCCAGCAGCACTACAGGGAACTCGGGAGATACGCAGTATTTT	CASSTTGNSGDTQYF
TRBV5-6	NA	14	TRBJ2-5	NA	TGTGCCAGCAGCTGGGGACGGGGCCAAGAGACCCAGTACTTC	CASSWGRGQETQYF
TRBV2	few	15	TRBJ1-5	NA	TGTGCCAGCAGTGATAGAGGCAGAAGCAATCAGCCCCAGCATTTT	CASSDRGRSNQPQHF
TRBV6-1	NA	18	TRBJ1-5	TRBD1	TGTGCCAGCATTCCATTGTCCGGGACAGATATTATTGCTCAGCCCCAGCATTTT	CASIPLSGTDIIAQPQHF
TRBV5-1	NA	15	TRBJ1-1	TRBD1	TGCACCAGCAGCTTGGAACGGACAGGGATTACTGAAGCTTTCTTT	CTSSLERTGITEAFF
TRBV29-1	NA	15	TRBJ1-1	TRBD1	TGCAGCGTTGTCCAAGGGGGCGGTTGGAACACTGAAGCTTTCTTT	CSVVQGGGWNTEAFF
TRBV6-6	NA	14	TRBJ1-2	NA	TGTGCCAGCAGTTACAGGCCAGCCGACTATGGCTACACCTTC	CASSYRPADYGYTF
TRBV20-1	few	16	TRBJ1-6	NA	TGCAGTGCTAGACTTCTTAAGGAAGCATATAATTCACCCCTCCACTTT	CSARLLKEAYNSPLHF
TRBV6-5	many	13	TRBJ2-3	NA	TGTGCCAGCAGTCTCGACGGCACAGATACGCAGTATTTT	CASSLDGTDTQYF
TRBV28	NA	15	TRBJ2-2	NA	TGTGCCAGCAGTCTTTGGGCCTTATCCACCGGGGAGCTGTTTTTT	CASSLWALSTGELFF
TRBV7-2	NA	12	TRBJ1-5	NA	TGTGCCAGCAGCCCCCCCTACCAGCTCCAGCATTTT	CASSPPYQLQHF
TRBV27	NA	16	TRBJ1-2	NA	TGTGCCAGCAGTTTAGGTCTGGGGTCAGGGCCTTATGGCTACACCTTC	CASSLGLGSGPYGYTF
TRBV6-1	NA	15	TRBJ2-3	NA	TGTGCCAGCAGTGAAGGCCCGACGGGCACAGATACGCAGTATTTT	CASSEGPTGTDTQYF